This T cell receptor beta chain was sequenced in a study of lymphopenia after photon versus proton radiotherapy. Sequenced by immunoSEQ multiplex PCR; TCRdb stores in-frame clones only, minus some. The sample has 77,000 or so clones, 83% seen once. General study points: Under photons, naive T cells and diversity fell while effector/memory populations rose. After the lymphocyte nadir, photon-treated repertoires showed oligoclonal expansion, especially of CD8+ Temra cells.

Germline CDR1 KGHSH, CDR2 LQKENI. The CDR3 is 15 amino acids. V lost 4 bases, J lost 4 bases, and 16 bases lay in between. Details on this clone: No antigen is known for it.

This clonotype was obtained from a man aged 55 to 70 with pancreatic cancer. Sequencing was performed on peripheral blood, taken from a patient treated with proton-based radiotherapy. The chain recombines TRBV18 with TRBJ1-1; possible D gene TRBD1, 6 bases. Here the CDR3 reads CASSLLQGKGTEAFF. In nucleotides, the CDR3 is TGTGCCAGCTCACTCCTACAGGGAAAGGGCACTGAAGCTTTCTTT. Combining the CDR3 with reference TRBV18 and TRBJ1-1 gives the whole variable domain NAGVMQNPRHLVRRRGQEARLRCSPMKGHSHVYWYRQLPEEGLKFMVYLQKENIIDESGMPKERFSAEFPKEGPSILRIQQVVRGDSAAYFCASSLLQGKGTEAFFGQGTRLTVV.